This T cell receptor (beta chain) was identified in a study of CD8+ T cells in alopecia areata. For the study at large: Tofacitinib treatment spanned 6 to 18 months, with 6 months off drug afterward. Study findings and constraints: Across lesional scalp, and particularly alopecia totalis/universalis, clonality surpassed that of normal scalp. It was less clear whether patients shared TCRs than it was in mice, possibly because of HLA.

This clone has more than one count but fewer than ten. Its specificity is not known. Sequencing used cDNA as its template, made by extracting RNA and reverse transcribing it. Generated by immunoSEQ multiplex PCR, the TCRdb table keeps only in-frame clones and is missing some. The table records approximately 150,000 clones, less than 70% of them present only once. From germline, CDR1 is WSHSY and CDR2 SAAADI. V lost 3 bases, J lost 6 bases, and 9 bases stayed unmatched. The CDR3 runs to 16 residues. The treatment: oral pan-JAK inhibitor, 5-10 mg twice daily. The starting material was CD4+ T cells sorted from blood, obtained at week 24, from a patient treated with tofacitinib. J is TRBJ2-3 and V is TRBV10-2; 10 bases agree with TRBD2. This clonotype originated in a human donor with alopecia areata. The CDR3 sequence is CASSDERGGMVDTQYF. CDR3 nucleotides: TGCGCCAGCAGTGATGAGCGGGGGGGCATGGTTGATACGCAGTATTTT.